Listed here are 9 T cell receptor beta chains from one sample, sequenced in a study of identical twins. TCRdb passed the 5' RACE reads through MiXCR, listing each CDR3 protein once. Of 550,000 to 700,000 distinct CDR3 sequences listed, roughly 9.5% were seen once; the top ten hold 2.5% to 3.5%. The same data also contributed to another study, on yellow fever vaccine responses in identical twins.

The sample consisted of PBMCs. These receptors were collected from a woman aged 18-29 years in good health.

V and J are TRBV14 and TRBJ2-3, with D unresolved. Germline values: CDR1 SGHDN, CDR2 FVKESK. Trimming removed 0 bases from V and 4 bases from J, with 17 bases in between. The CDR3 totals 17 residues. The CDR3 protein is CASSQDKFSPIADTQYF. CDR3 DNA sequence: TGTGCCAGCAGCCAAGATAAATTTTCCCCTATCGCAGATACGCAGTATTTT.

This rearrangement joins TRBV13 to TRBJ1-1; D unclear. Trimming took 1 base from V and 10 from J, leaving 13 bases between them. The CDR3 length is 13 residues. The V gene's germline CDR1 is PRHDT and CDR2 FYEKMQ (reference sequence). The CDR3 sequence: CASSLEGTWVAFF. CDR3 DNA sequence: TGTGCCAGCAGCTTAGAAGGAACATGGGTAGCTTTCTTT.

This clonotype has ten or more counts. J is TRBJ1-2 and V is TRBV12-3 or TRBV12-4, with 7 nucleotides matching TRBD1. This CDR3 region has 15 residues. J lost 0 bases, V lost 5 bases, and 6 bases had no gene match. The CDR3 DNA follows: TGTGCCAGCAGTAGGGGACAGCTAGCTAACTATGGCTACACCTTC. The encoded protein is CASSRGQLANYGYTF.

There are many counts of this clonotype. The chain links TRBV27 to TRBJ2-7; 7 bases align to TRBD2. V shed 3 bases, J shed 0 bases, and the junction held 11 bases outside the gene matches. The CDR3 is 17 residues long. Germline loops: CDR1 MNHEY, CDR2 SMNVEV (reference sequence). CDR3: CASSFRPLAPSSYEQYF. The CDR3 DNA reads as TGTGCCAGCAGTTTTCGCCCACTAGCGCCGAGCTCCTACGAGCAGTACTTC.

The chain joins TRBV7-8 to TRBJ2-7, with a tentative D call TRBD1 (5 bases). In germline, CDR1 is SGHVS, CDR2 FQNEAQ. V shed 7 bases and J shed 4 bases, with 14 bases lying between them. This CDR3 contains 13 residues. The CDR3 protein is CASTTMDIYEQYF. The CDR3 DNA is TGTGCCAGCACCACAATGGACATTTACGAGCAGTACTTC. Filled out from reference TRBV7-8 and TRBJ2-7, the complete variable domain reads GAGVSQSPRYKVAKRGQDVALRCDPISGHVSLFWYQQALGQGPEFLTYFQNEAQLDKSGLPSDRFFAERPEGSVSTLKIQRTQQEDSAVYLCASTTMDIYEQYFGPGTRLTVT.

This clonotype appeared a single time. V gene TRBV10-3 combines with J gene TRBJ2-1; D perhaps matches TRBD1 (6 bases). The CDR3 covers 13 residues. Germline V gene data show CDR1 as ENHRY and CDR2 as SYGVKD. Trimming took off 10 bases at V and 7 bases at J, with 17 bases between the two ends. The CDR3, as DNA: TGTGCCACTGTCGGGACACAAGGGAATGAGCAGTTCTTC. It yields the protein CATVGTQGNEQFF.

This chain links TRBV21-1 with TRBJ1-4; TRBD1 is the table's D call and was not checked against the DNA. TRBV21-1 is a listed pseudogene. This CDR3 is 14 amino acids long. The CDR3 nucleotides are TGTGCCAGCAGCAAGTGCAACCCTGGGGAAAAACTGTTTTTT. Amino acids: CASSKCNPGEKLFF.

This clonotype was seen ten or more times. The gene calls are TRBV20-1 and TRBJ2-7, with TRBD1 matching 8 bases. The CDR3 runs to 13 residues. Germline assignment: CDR1 DFQATT and CDR2 SNEGSKA (reference sequence). J lost 2 bases, V lost 6 bases, and 6 bases had no gene match. The CDR3 loop is CSAGGQGTYEQYF. The CDR3, as DNA: TGCAGTGCGGGCGGACAGGGAACCTACGAGCAGTACTTC.

This chain links TRBV5-4 with TRBJ1-5, with TRBD1 identical over 8 bases. This CDR3 spans 15 amino acids. V lost 0 bases and J lost 5; bases outside the gene matches: 4. Germline CDR1 SGHNT, CDR2 YYREEE (reference sequence). CDR3 DNA: TGTGCCAGCAGCTTGGGAGGGACAGGCGATCAGCCCCAGCATTTT. It translates to CASSLGGTGDQPQHF. The full variable domain, rest sourced from reference TRBV5-4 and TRBJ1-5, is ETGVTQSPTHLIKTRGQQVTLRCSSQSGHNTVSWYQQALGQGPQFIFQYYREEENGRGNFPPRFSGLQFPNYSSELNVNALELDDSALYLCASSLGGTGDQPQHFGDGTRLSIL.